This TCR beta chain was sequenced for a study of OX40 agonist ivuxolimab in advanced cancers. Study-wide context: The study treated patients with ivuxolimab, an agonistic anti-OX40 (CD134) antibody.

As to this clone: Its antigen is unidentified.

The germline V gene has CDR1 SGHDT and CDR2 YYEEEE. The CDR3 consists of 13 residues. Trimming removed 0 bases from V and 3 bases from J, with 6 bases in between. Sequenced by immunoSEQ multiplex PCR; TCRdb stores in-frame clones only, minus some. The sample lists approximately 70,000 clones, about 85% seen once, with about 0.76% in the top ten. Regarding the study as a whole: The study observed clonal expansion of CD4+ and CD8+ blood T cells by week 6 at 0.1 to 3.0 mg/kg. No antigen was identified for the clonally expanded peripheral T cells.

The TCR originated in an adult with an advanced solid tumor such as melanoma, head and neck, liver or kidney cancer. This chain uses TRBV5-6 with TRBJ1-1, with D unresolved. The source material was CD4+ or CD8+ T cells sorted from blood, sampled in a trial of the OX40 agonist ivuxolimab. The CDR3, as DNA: TGTGCCAGCAGCTTGGTACAGCACACTGAAGCTTTCTTT. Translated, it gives CASSLVQHTEAFF.